This record looks at one T cell receptor (beta chain) sequence and its context. This sample was taken from a study of control samples from healthy donors and cancer patients. This CDR3 contains 14 residues. Between the trimmed V and J ends, which lost 0 bases and 2 bases, there was a span of 8 bases. Germline V gives CDR1 LGHNA, CDR2 YSLEER. Sequencing was performed with immunoSEQ multiplex PCR; in TCRdb, only in-frame clones are kept and a portion is missing. The sample consists of approximately 20,000 clones, around 83% of them appearing once. Material for sequencing was PBMCs. The J gene is TRBJ2-7, the V gene TRBV4-3; no firm D call. This clonotype originated in a woman aged 65 to 85 with colorectal cancer. This chain's CDR3 is CASSQELGAYEQYF. CDR3 sequence (DNA): TGCGCCAGCAGCCAAGAGCTGGGTGCCTACGAGCAGTACTTC.